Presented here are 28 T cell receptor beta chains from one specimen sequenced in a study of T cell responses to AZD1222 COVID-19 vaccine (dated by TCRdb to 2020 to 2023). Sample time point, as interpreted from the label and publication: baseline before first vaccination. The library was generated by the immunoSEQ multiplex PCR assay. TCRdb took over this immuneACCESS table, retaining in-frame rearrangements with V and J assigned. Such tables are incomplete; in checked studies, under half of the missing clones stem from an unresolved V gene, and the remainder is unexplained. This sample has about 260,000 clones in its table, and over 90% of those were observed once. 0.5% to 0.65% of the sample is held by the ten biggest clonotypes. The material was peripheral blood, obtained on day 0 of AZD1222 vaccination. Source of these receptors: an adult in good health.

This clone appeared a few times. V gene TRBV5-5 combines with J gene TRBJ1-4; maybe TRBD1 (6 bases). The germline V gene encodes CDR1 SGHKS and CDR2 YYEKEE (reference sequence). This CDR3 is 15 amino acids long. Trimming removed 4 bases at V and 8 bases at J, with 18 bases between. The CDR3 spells CASSIPTLGGEKLFF. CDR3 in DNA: TGTGCCAGCAGCATACCGACCCTAGGGGGGGAAAAACTGTTTTTT.

The CDR3 reads CASSLMGQTEETQYF. The CDR3 nucleotides read TGTGCCAGCAGCTTAATGGGACAGACTGAAGAGACCCAGTACTTC. The chain couples TRBV7-2 to TRBJ2-5; 7 bases line up with TRBD1. The CDR3 spans 15 residues. Losses at the gene ends were 2 bases for V and 3 bases for J; bases not matched to a gene: 6. Looked up from germline, CDR1 is SGHTA and CDR2 is FQGNSA.

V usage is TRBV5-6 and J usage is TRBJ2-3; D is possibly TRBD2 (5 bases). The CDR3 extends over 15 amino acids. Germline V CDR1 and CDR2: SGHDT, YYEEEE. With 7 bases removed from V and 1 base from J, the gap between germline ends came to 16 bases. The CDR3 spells CASRPVGVGTDTQYF. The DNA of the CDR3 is TGTGCCAGCCGCCCGGTCGGGGTCGGCACAGATACGCAGTATTTT.

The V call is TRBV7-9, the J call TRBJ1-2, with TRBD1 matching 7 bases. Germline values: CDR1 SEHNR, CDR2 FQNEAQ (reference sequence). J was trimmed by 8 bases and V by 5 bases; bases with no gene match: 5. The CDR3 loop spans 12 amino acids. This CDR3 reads CASSQGQRGYTF. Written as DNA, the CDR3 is TGTGCCAGCAGCCAGGGACAGAGGGGCTACACCTTC.

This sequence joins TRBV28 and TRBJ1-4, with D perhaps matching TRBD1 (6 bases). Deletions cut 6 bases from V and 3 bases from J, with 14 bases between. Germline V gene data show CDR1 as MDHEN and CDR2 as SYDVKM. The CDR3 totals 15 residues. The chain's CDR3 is CASRANGGPNEKLFF. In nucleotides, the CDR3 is TGTGCCAGCAGGGCGAACGGGGGGCCTAATGAAAAACTGTTTTTT.

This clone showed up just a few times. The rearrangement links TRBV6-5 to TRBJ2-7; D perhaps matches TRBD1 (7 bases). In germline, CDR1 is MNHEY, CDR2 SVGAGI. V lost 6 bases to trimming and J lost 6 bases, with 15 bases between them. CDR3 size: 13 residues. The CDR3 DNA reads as TGTGCCAGCAGGAGGGGGCAGGGAGGCGAGCAGTACTTC. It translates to CASRRGQGGEQYF.

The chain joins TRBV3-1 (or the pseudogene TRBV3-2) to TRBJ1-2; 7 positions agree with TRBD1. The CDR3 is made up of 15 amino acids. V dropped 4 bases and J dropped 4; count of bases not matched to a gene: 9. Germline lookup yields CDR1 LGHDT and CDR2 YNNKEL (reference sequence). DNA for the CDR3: TGTGCCAGCAGCCCATGGGACAGCCTTATCTATGGCTACACCTTC. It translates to CASSPWDSLIYGYTF.

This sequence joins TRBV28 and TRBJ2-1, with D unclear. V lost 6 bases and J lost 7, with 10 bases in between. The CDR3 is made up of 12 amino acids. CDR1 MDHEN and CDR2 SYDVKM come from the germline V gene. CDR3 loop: CASSISRNEQFF. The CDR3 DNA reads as TGTGCCAGCAGCATCTCGAGGAATGAGCAGTTCTTC. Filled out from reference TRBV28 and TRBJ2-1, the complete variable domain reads DVKVTQSSRYLVKRTGEKVFLECVQDMDHENMFWYRQDPGLGLRLIYFSYDVKMKEKGDIPEGYSVSREKKERFSLILESASTNQTSMYLCASSISRNEQFFGPGTRLTVL.

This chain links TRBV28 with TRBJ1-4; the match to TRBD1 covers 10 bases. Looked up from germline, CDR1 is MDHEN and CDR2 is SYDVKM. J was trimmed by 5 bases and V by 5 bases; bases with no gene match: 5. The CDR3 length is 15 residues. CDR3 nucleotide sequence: TGTGCCAGCAGTGCCGGACAGGGGGGAAATGAAAAACTGTTTTTT. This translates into CASSAGQGGNEKLFF.

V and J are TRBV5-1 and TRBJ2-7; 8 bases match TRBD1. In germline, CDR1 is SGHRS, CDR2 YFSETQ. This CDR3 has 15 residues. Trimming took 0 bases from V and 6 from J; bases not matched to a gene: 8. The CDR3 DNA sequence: TGCGCCAGCAGCTTGGCCTCCGGGACAGGCCCCGAGCAGTACTTC. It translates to CASSLASGTGPEQYF.

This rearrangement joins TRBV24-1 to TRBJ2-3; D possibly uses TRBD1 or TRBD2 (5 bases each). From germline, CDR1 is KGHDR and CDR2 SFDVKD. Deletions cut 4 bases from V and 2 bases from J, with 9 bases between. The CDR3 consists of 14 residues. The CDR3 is CATSDLGTTDTQYF. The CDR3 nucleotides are TGTGCCACCAGTGACCTGGGGACCACAGATACGCAGTATTTT.

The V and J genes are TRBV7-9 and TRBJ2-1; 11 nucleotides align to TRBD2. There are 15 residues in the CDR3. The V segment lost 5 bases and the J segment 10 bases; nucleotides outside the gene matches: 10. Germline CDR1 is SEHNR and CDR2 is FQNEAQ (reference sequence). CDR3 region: CASSPTSGAPGEQFF. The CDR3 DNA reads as TGTGCCAGCAGCCCGACTAGCGGGGCCCCCGGAGAGCAGTTCTTC.

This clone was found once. Here the CDR3 reads CASSIGVGQGNTGELFF. In DNA form, the CDR3 reads TGTGCCAGTAGTATAGGGGTCGGGCAGGGGAACACCGGGGAGCTGTTTTTT. This chain uses TRBV19 with TRBJ2-2; a possible D gene is TRBD1 (5 bases). V gave up 1 base and J gave up 1 base, with 13 bases separating them. The CDR3 runs 17 residues. The germline V gene encodes CDR1 LNHDA and CDR2 SQIVND (reference sequence).

Here the CDR3 reads CATTATENEKLFF. CDR3 sequence (DNA): TGTGCCACCACTGCGACGGAGAATGAAAAACTGTTTTTT. This rearrangement joins TRBV2 to TRBJ1-4; D ambiguous. V shed 10 bases and J shed 5 bases, with 14 bases lying between them. Germline V CDR1 and CDR2: SNHLY, FYNNEI. This CDR3 comprises 13 residues.

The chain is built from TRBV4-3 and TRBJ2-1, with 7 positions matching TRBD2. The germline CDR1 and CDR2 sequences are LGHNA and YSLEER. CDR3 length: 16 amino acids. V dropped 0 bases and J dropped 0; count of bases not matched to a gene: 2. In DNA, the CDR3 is TGCGCCAGCAGCCAAGAGCCTAGCGGCTCCTACAATGAGCAGTTCTTC. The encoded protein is CASSQEPSGSYNEQFF.

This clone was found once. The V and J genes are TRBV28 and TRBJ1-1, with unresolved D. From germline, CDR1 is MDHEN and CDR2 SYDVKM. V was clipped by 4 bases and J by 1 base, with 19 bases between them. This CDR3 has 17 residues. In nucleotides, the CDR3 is TGTGCCAGCAGTTCCATTCAAACCGGGCCAGGGAACACTGAAGCTTTCTTT. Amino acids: CASSSIQTGPGNTEAFF.

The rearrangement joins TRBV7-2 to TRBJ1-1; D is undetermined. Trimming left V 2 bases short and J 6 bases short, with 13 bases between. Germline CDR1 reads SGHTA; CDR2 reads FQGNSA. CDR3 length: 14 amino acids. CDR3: CASSLTSFKAEAFF. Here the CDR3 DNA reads TGTGCCAGCAGCTTAACATCGTTTAAGGCTGAAGCTTTCTTT.

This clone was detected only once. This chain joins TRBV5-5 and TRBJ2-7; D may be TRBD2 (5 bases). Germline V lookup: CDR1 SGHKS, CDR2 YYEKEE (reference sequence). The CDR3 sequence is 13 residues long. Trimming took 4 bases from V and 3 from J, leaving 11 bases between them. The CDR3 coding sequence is TGTGCCAGCAGCGGCTCCGGGGTCTACGAGCAGTACTTC. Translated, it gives CASSGSGVYEQYF. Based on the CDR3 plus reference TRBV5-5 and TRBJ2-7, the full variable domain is DAGVTQSPTHLIKTRGQQVTLRCSPISGHKSVSWYQQVLGQGPQFIFQYYEKEERGRGNFPDRFSARQFPNYSSELNVNALLLGDSALYLCASSGSGVYEQYFGPGTRLTVT.

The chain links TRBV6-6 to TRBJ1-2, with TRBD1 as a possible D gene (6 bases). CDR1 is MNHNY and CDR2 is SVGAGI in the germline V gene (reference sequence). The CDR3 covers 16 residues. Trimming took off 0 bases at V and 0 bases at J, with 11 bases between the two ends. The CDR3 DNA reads TGTGCCAGCAGTTACTCGGGACAAGACTCTAACTATGGCTACACCTTC. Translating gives CASSYSGQDSNYGYTF.

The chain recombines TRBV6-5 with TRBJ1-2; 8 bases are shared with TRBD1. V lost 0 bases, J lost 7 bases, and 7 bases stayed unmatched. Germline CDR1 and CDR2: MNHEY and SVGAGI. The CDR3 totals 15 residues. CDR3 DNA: TGTGCCAGCAGTTACTCCCGGACAGGGACGAGTGGCTACACCTTC. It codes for CASSYSRTGTSGYTF.

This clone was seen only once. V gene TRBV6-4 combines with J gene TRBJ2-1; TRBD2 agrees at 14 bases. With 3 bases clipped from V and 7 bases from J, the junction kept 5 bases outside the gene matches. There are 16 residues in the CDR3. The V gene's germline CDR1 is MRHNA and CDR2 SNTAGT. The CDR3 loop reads CASSETGTSGGNEQFF. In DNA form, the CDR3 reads TGTGCCAGCAGTGAAACGGGGACTAGCGGGGGAAATGAGCAGTTCTTC.

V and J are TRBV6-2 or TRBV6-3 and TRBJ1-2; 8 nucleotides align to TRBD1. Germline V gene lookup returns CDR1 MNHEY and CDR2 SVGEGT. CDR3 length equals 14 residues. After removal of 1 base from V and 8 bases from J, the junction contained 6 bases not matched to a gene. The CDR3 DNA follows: TGTGCCAGCAGTTACTTGACAGGGGATCGAGGCTACACCTTC. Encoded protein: CASSYLTGDRGYTF.

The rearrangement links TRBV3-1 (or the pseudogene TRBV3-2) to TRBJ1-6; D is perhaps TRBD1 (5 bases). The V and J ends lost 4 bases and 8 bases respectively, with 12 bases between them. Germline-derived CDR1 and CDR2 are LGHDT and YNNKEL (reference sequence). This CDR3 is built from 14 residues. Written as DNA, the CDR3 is TGTGCCAGCAGCCTTTTGAGGGGACATTCACCCCTCCACTTT. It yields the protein CASSLLRGHSPLHF.

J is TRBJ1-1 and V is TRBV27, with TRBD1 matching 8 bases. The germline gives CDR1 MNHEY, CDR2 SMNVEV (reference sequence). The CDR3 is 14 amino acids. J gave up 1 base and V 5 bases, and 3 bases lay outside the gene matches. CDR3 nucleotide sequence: TGTGCCAGCAGTAGGACAGGGTGGAACACTGAAGCTTTCTTT. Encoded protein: CASSRTGWNTEAFF.

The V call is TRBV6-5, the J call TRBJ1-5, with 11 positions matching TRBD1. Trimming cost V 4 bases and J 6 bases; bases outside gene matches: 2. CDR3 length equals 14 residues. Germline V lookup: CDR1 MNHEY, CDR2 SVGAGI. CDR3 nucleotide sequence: TGTGCCAGCAGTTGGGACAGGGGGAGTCAGCCCCAGCATTTT. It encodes CASSWDRGSQPQHF.

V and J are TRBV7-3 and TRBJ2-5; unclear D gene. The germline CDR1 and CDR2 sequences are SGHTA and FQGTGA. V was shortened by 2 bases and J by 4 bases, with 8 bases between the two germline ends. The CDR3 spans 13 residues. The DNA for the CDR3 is TGTGCCAGCAGCTTAGGTACATTAGAGACCCAGTACTTC. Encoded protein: CASSLGTLETQYF.

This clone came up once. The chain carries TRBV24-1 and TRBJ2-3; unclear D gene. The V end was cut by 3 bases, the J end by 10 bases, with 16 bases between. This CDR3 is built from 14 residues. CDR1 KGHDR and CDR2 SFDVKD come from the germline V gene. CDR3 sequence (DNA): TGTGCCACCAGTGATGCCCTGCGATCCCTAGCGCAGTATTTT. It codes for CATSDALRSLAQYF.

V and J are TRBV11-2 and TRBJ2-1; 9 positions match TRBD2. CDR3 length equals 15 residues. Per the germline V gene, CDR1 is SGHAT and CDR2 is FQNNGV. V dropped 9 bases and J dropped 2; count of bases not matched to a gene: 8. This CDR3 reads CASTAGGSAYNEQFF. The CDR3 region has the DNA TGTGCCAGTACAGCGGGAGGCTCCGCCTACAATGAGCAGTTCTTC. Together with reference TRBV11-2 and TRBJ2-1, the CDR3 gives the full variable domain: EAGVAQSPRYKIIEKRQSVAFWCNPISGHATLYWYQQILGQGPKLLIQFQNNGVVDDSQLPKDRFSAERLKGVDSTLKIQPAKLEDSAVYLCASTAGGSAYNEQFFGPGTRLTVL.